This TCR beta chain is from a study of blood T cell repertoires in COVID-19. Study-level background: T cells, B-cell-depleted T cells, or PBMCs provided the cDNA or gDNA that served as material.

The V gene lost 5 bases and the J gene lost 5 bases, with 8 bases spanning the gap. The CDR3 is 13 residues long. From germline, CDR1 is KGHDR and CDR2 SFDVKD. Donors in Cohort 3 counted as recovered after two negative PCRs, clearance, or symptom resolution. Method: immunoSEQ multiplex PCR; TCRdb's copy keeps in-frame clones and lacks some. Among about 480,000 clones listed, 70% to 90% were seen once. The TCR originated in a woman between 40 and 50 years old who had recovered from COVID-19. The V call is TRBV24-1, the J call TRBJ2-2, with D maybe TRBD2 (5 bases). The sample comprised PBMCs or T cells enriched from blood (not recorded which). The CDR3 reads CATSGTGTGELFF. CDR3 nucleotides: TGTGCCACCAGTGGAACGGGAACCGGGGAGCTGTTTTTT.